This T cell receptor (beta chain) was recovered during a study of CD8+CD57+ T cells in acquired aplastic anemia. Across the study: When averaged, DNA from sorted CD4+ and CD8+ cells came to about 2.9 ug. Study findings and constraints: Patients shared approximately 30 CD8+ CDR3 sequences with controls. Researchers reported that CD8+ Simpson's diversity was not significantly different in patients versus controls.

TCR beta VDJ combinations and CDR3 sequences were profiled from genomic DNA. TCRdb analysed the reads with MiXCR anew, one entry per CDR3 protein. This sample carries around 250,000 distinct CDR3 sequences, roughly 50% of them seen once, and the ten largest clones take 7% to 9%. The V and J ends lost 3 bases and 4 bases respectively, with 9 bases between them. The CDR3 spans 13 residues. Germline V lookup: CDR1 MNHEY, CDR2 SVGEGT. Turning to this clonotype: Its target is not known.

The clonotype was recovered from a human donor with severe aplastic anemia or a healthy control (not recorded which). The rearrangement links TRBV6-2 or TRBV6-3 to TRBJ2-5; a weak D match, TRBD1 (5 bases). The sample was sorted CD4+, CD8+, or CD8+CD57+ T cells (not recorded which) from PBMCs. CDR3 nucleotide sequence: TGTGCCAGCAGTTATAGTCAGGGAGAGACCCAGTACTTC. Protein: CASSYSQGETQYF.